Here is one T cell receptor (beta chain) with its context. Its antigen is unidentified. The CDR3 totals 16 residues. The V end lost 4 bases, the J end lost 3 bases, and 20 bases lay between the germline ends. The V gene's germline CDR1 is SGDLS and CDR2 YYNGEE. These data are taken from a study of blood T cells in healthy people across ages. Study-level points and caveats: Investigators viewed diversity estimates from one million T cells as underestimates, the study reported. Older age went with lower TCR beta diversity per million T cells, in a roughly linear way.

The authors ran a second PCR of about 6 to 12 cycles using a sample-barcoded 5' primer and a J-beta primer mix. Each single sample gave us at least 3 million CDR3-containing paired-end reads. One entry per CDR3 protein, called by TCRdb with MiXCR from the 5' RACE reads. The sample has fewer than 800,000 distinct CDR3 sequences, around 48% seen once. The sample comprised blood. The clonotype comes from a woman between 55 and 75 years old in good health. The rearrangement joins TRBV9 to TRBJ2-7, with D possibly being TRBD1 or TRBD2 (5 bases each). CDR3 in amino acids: CASSTKRPGRHYEQYF. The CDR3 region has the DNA TGTGCCAGCAGCACTAAGAGACCGGGACGGCACTACGAGCAGTACTTC. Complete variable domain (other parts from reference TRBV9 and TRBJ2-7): DSGVTQTPKHLITATGQRVTLRCSPRSGDLSVYWYQQSLDQGLQFLIQYYNGEERAKGNILERFSAQQFPDLHSELNLSSLELGDSALYFCASSTKRPGRHYEQYFGPGTRLTVT.